This is a list of T cell receptor beta chains from one sample in a study of T-cell reconstitution after alpha-beta-depleted transplantation in children. MiXCR, applied by TCRdb to the PCR reads, yields one record per CDR3 protein. The table includes some 490,000 distinct CDR3 sequences, around 12% detected once. The input for sequencing was PBMCs from the stem cell graft donor, taken from the stem cell graft. These receptors were taken from a human donor who donated a stem cell graft to a child with combined immunodeficiency. Both conserved end residues are part of each CDR3. D genes are given only for firm matches. Some rows mark clone size as missing; the rest say once, few, many or name a class of expanded clone.

v_call	d_call	j_call	clone_size	cdr3_nt	cdr3_aa
TRBV4-3	.	TRBJ2-5	.	TGCGCCAGCAGCAACTTAAACCAAGAGACCCAGTACTTC	CASSNLNQETQYF
TRBV5-1	.	TRBJ2-5	.	TGCGCCAGCAGCTTGTCACGCCTGGGGGAGACCCAGTACTTC	CASSLSRLGETQYF
TRBV27	.	TRBJ2-7	.	TGTGCCAGCTCCTTTACGACCGTGTCACCGCAGTACTTC	CASSFTTVSPQYF
TRBV20-1	.	TRBJ2-7	.	TGCAGTGCTAGGCCCCGGCGACGTTGGGGGGCGTACGAGCAGTACTTC	CSARPRRRWGAYEQYF
TRBV11-2	TRBD1	TRBJ2-3	.	TGTGCCAGCAGCCTCGGACAGGGACCGAGCACAGATACGCAGTATTTT	CASSLGQGPSTDTQYF
TRBV20-1	.	TRBJ2-7	.	TGCAGTGCTTCCCTCCGGTCACACTACGAGCAGTACTTC	CSASLRSHYEQYF
TRBV15	TRBD1	TRBJ2-1	few	TGTGCCACCAGCAGAGCAGCAGGACAGGCACCACGTAGTGAGCAGTTCTTC	CATSRAAGQAPRSEQFF
TRBV24-1	.	TRBJ1-2	many	TGTGCCACCAGTGATAAGGGATCCAACTATGGCTACACCTTC	CATSDKGSNYGYTF
TRBV28	.	TRBJ2-7	.	TGTGCCAGCAGCATCGGACAGCGTCTACGTCACTTC	CASSIGQRLRHF
TRBV10-3	.	TRBJ2-3	many	TGTGCCATCAGTGAGAACCCGGATACGCAGTATTTT	CAISENPDTQYF
TRBV27	.	TRBJ2-7	many	TGTGCCAGCAGTGGTAAGGGCTACGAGCAGTACTTC	CASSGKGYEQYF
TRBV28	.	TRBJ2-3	.	TGTGCCAGCAGAGGGGACACCAAACACACAGATACGCAGTATTTT	CASRGDTKHTDTQYF
TRBV3-1	.	TRBJ2-1	.	TGTGCCAGCAGCCTCCGGTCGTTGGGCGGTGAGCAGTTCTTC	CASSLRSLGGEQFF
TRBV6-5	TRBD2	TRBJ2-1	few	TGTGCCAGCAGTACTTTAGCGGGAGTCTCCTACAATGAGCAGTTCTTC	CASSTLAGVSYNEQFF
TRBV29-1	.	TRBJ2-3	.	TGCAGCGTTACCCTTTTCTTGGGGGCGGCAGATACGCAGTATTTT	CSVTLFLGAADTQYF
TRBV12-3/TRBV12-4	TRBD2	TRBJ2-7	.	TGTGCCAGCACCCTAGCGGGTGGAACCTCCTACGAGCAGTACTTC	CASTLAGGTSYEQYF
TRBV20-1	.	TRBJ2-1	many	TGCAGGCATAGGCCGGGCAGGTACAATGAGCAGTTCTTC	CRHRPGRYNEQFF
TRBV29-1	TRBD2	TRBJ2-1	.	TGCAGCGTTGAACGTGTTAGCGGGAGGGCCAGTGATGAGCAGTTCTTC	CSVERVSGRASDEQFF
TRBV7-9	TRBD1	TRBJ2-5	few	TGTGCCAGCAGCCGCTCCACAGGGGCCCAAGAGACCCAGTACTTC	CASSRSTGAQETQYF
TRBV20-1	TRBD2	TRBJ2-1	many	TGCAGTGCTAGAGTTCCAGCGGGAGAGAGAGGCTACAATGAGCAGTTCTTC	CSARVPAGERGYNEQFF
TRBV7-2	TRBD1	TRBJ1-5	.	TGTGCCAGCAGCTTATCAGGGGGCTCTCAGCCCCAGCATTTT	CASSLSGGSQPQHF
TRBV20-1	.	TRBJ1-4	few	TGCAGTGCTAGAGAACAGACAAGGGGCTATGAAAAACTGTTTTTT	CSAREQTRGYEKLFF
TRBV19	TRBD2	TRBJ2-5	many	TGTGCCAGTAGTATTTGGGGGGAGGGCCGCGAGACCCAGTACTTC	CASSIWGEGRETQYF
TRBV24-1	TRBD2	TRBJ2-1	many	TGTGCCACCAGTGGTCTAGCGGGATCCAATGAGCAGTTCTTC	CATSGLAGSNEQFF
TRBV5-1	TRBD1	TRBJ2-3	.	TGCGCCAGCAGCTTGTGGCAGGGGGTAGATACGCAGTATTTT	CASSLWQGVDTQYF
TRBV24-1	.	TRBJ1-1	.	TGTGCCACCAGTACACAGTTTACTGAAGCTTTCTTT	CATSTQFTEAFF
TRBV18	.	TRBJ2-1	many	TGTGCCAGCTCACCAGTTCACAATGAGCAGTTCTTC	CASSPVHNEQFF
TRBV29-1	TRBD1	TRBJ1-1	many	TGCAGCGTTGGATCAGGGGGCTATACTGAAGCTTTCTTT	CSVGSGGYTEAFF
TRBV12-3/TRBV12-4	TRBD2	TRBJ2-1	few	TGTGCCAGCAGGCCGACTAGCGGGAGGCCTCACAATGAGCAGTTCTTC	CASRPTSGRPHNEQFF
TRBV27	.	TRBJ2-1	many	TGTGCCAGCAGTTACAGGTTGAACAATGAGCAGTTCTTC	CASSYRLNNEQFF
TRBV3-1	.	TRBJ2-2	.	TGTGCCAGCAGCCAATATTTAGTGAACACCGGGGAGCTGTTTTTT	CASSQYLVNTGELFF
TRBV20-1	.	TRBJ1-6	few	TGCAGTGCTGCTTTCTCCTATAATTCACCCCTCCACTTT	CSAAFSYNSPLHF
TRBV18	.	TRBJ1-6	few	TGTGCCAGCTCTTCCCTGAGGGCGGTCACTAATTCACCCCTCCACTTT	CASSSLRAVTNSPLHF
TRBV7-8	.	TRBJ1-2	few	TGTGCCAGCAGCTTATTGTCCTACGATGGCTACACCTTC	CASSLLSYDGYTF
TRBV24-1	TRBD2	TRBJ2-1	many	TGTGCCACCAGTGATTTAGCGGGGGGCTTCAATGAGCAGTTCTTC	CATSDLAGGFNEQFF
TRBV6-2/TRBV6-3	.	TRBJ2-7	few	TGTGCCAGCAGTTCTTACCGGGAACCATACGAGCAGTACTTC	CASSSYREPYEQYF
TRBV19	.	TRBJ2-4	.	TGTGCCAGTAGTACGGGCCGAGGGAGCAAAAACATTCAGTACTTC	CASSTGRGSKNIQYF
TRBV12-3/TRBV12-4	.	TRBJ2-5	many	TGTGCCAGCAACCCCACAGGCACCCAAGAGACCCAGTACTTC	CASNPTGTQETQYF
TRBV29-1	.	TRBJ2-2	many	TGCAGCGTTGCCGGGTTGAACACCGGGGAGCTGTTTTTT	CSVAGLNTGELFF
TRBV30	TRBD1	TRBJ2-7	.	TGTGCCTGGGCTCCGGGACAGGGACCCTACGAGCAGTACTTC	CAWAPGQGPYEQYF
TRBV27	.	TRBJ2-1	.	TGTGCCAGCAGTTTCTGGGGGCTCAGTTACAATGAGCAGTTCTTC	CASSFWGLSYNEQFF
TRBV2	TRBD1	TRBJ2-1	few	TGTGCCAGCAGTGAAATGGGACAGGGGGCTTATGAGCAGTTCTTC	CASSEMGQGAYEQFF
TRBV6-5	TRBD1	TRBJ1-4	few	TGTGCCAGCAGTTTCGACAGGGTGTCTACAACTAATGAAAAACTGTTTTTT	CASSFDRVSTTNEKLFF
TRBV9	TRBD2	TRBJ2-5	.	TGTGCCAGCAGCAATAGCGGGGGCTACCAAGAGACCCAGTACTTC	CASSNSGGYQETQYF
TRBV6-1	TRBD1	TRBJ2-1	.	TGTGCCAGCAACGACAGGGGGCTATACAATGAGCAGTTCTTC	CASNDRGLYNEQFF